This passage covers 18 T cell receptor beta chains from one sample sequenced in a study of shared clonotypes between healthy human individuals. Sequencing used immunoSEQ multiplex PCR; TCRdb keeps in-frame clones, though not all of them. The sample consists of approximately 1,000,000 clones, roughly 74% of them appearing once. The sequencing sample was made of memory CD4+ T cells from PBMCs. The sample's subset: CD45RA-negative fraction. The receptors come from a young man in good health. Some clones in this sample may be carry-over from other donors' samples.

This chain joins TRBV7-7 and TRBJ2-7, with 13 bases that match TRBD2. V lost 5 bases, J lost 2 bases, and 3 bases stayed unmatched. This CDR3 region has 15 residues. Germline V gene lookup returns CDR1 SSHAT and CDR2 FNYEAQ (reference sequence). This CDR3 reads CASSPGLAGPYEQYF. In DNA, the CDR3 is TGTGCCAGCAGCCCGGGACTAGCGGGACCCTACGAGCAGTACTTC.

A note on this clone: It may be a read error: a sequence one base away is much more abundant. The J gene is TRBJ1-5, the V gene TRBV5-1, with D perhaps TRBD1 (5 bases). Germline lookup yields CDR1 SGHRS and CDR2 YFSETQ. There are 15 residues in the CDR3. V was clipped by 0 bases and J by 0 bases, with 7 bases between them. CDR3 loop: CASSLGQHSNQPQHF. CDR3 DNA: TGCGCCAGCAGCTTGGGACAGCATAGCAATCAGCCCCAGCATTTT.

The rearrangement joins TRBV28 to TRBJ2-3, with 11 bases matching TRBD1. Unmatched junction bases numbered 5, after V lost 5 bases and J lost 4 bases. Germline CDR1 MDHEN, CDR2 SYDVKM. The CDR3 covers 15 residues. CDR3 coding DNA: TGTGCCAGCAGTGGACAGGGGGCGGCCCCAGATACGCAGTATTTT. The encoded protein is CASSGQGAAPDTQYF.

The chain recombines TRBV18 with TRBJ2-1, with 8 bases fitting TRBD2. Germline values: CDR1 KGHSH, CDR2 LQKENI. V was pared by 3 bases and J by 3 bases, with 13 bases of the junction left unmatched. This CDR3 contains 18 residues. Written as DNA, the CDR3 is TGTGCCAGCTCACCGTATCGTTCCGGGACTAGAGGCTACAATGAGCAGTTCTTC. Its translation: CASSPYRSGTRGYNEQFF.

This rearrangement joins TRBV2 to TRBJ1-3; D is undetermined. The CDR3 totals 14 residues. Between the trimmed V and J ends, which lost 6 bases and 3 bases, there was a span of 12 bases. Per the germline V gene, CDR1 is SNHLY and CDR2 is FYNNEI. The CDR3 bases are TGTGCCAGCAGCCCCGAGAAAATTGGAAACACCATATATTTT. This gives the protein CASSPEKIGNTIYF.

About this clone: An end of the junction differs from the germline gene, which may be a read error. V usage is TRBV5-1 and J usage is TRBJ1-4; the D is unclear. The CDR3 has 15 amino acids. The germline V gene has CDR1 SGHRS and CDR2 YFSETQ. The CDR3 protein is CVSSWGSSNAEKLFF. For the CDR3, the DNA is TGCGTCAGCAGCTGGGGAAGCTCAAACGCCGAAAAACTGTTTTTT. The full variable domain, its missing parts supplied by reference TRBV5-1 and TRBJ1-4, is KAGVTQTPRYLIKTRGQQVTLSCSPISGHRSVSWYQQTPGQGLQFLFEYFSETQRNKGNFPGRFSGRQFSNSRSEMNVSTLELGDSALYLCVSSWGSSNAEKLFFGSGTQLSVL.

This clone was seen at least ten times. The chain employs TRBV9 and TRBJ2-6; tentatively, D is TRBD1 (6 bases). CDR3 length: 19 residues. The V end was cut by 2 bases, the J end by 0 bases, with 18 bases between. CDR1 is SGDLS, CDR2 YYNGEE, per germline. Here the CDR3 DNA reads TGTGCCAGCAGCGTGCGCAGGGGATTTCCCATCTCTGGGGCCAACGTCCTGACTTTC. Its translation: CASSVRRGFPISGANVLTF.

This clone was seen just once. V and J are TRBV7-3 and TRBJ1-1; D might be TRBD1 (5 bases). This CDR3 contains 16 residues. V was clipped by 1 base and J by 4 bases, with 16 bases between them. Germline V lookup: CDR1 SGHTA, CDR2 FQGTGA. The CDR3: CASSLMPMGTSTEAFF. CDR3 DNA sequence: TGTGCCAGCAGCTTAATGCCCATGGGGACCAGCACTGAAGCTTTCTTT. The full variable domain, in which reference TRBV7-3 and TRBJ1-1 provide the parts outside the CDR3, is GAGVSQTPSNKVTEKGKYVELRCDPISGHTALYWYRQSLGQGPEFLIYFQGTGAADDSGLPNDRFFAVRPEGSVSTLKIQRTERGDSAVYLCASSLMPMGTSTEAFFGQGTRLTVV.

The CDR3 sequence: CASSPIGQGPGNTIYF. CDR3 coding DNA: TGTGCCAGCTCACCAATAGGGCAGGGCCCTGGAAACACCATATATTTT. V usage is TRBV18 and J usage is TRBJ1-3, with a tentative D call TRBD1 (5 bases). V lost 2 bases to trimming and J lost 2 bases, with 13 bases between them. The CDR3 has 16 residues. Germline lookup yields CDR1 KGHSH and CDR2 LQKENI.

The chain recombines TRBV18 with TRBJ2-7; D is unresolved. With 2 bases removed from V and 2 bases from J, the gap between germline ends came to 10 bases. This CDR3 has 14 amino acids. CDR1 KGHSH and CDR2 LQKENI come from the germline V gene. The CDR3 here is CASSPTAVTYEQYF. The CDR3, as DNA: TGTGCCAGCTCACCAACGGCGGTCACCTACGAGCAGTACTTC.

Only a few counts were recorded for this clone. The chain carries TRBV4-2 and TRBJ2-1, with 11 bases that match TRBD2. Germline assignment: CDR1 LGHNA and CDR2 YNFKEQ. The CDR3 sequence is 17 residues long. Trimming at V came to 3 bases and at J to 4 bases, leaving 8 bases not matched to a gene. CDR3 in amino acids: CASSHATGLAGYNEQFF. The CDR3 coding sequence is TGTGCCAGCAGCCATGCTACTGGACTAGCGGGTTACAATGAGCAGTTCTTC.

As to this clone: At the DNA level, this CDR3 is encoded by other sequences in the same sample as well. The V and J genes are TRBV5-4 and TRBJ2-1; TRBD2 matches at 10 bases. This CDR3 is 15 amino acids long. The V gene's germline CDR1 is SGHNT and CDR2 YYREEE (reference sequence). V lost 2 bases, J lost 4 bases, and 3 bases stayed unmatched. The CDR3 sequence: CASSFSGGTYNEQFF. For the CDR3, the DNA is TGTGCCAGCAGCTTTAGCGGGGGGACGTACAATGAGCAGTTCTTC.

The CDR3 sequence: CASSLGRLGEQFF. CDR3 coding DNA: TGTGCCAGCAGCTTAGGGCGTCTCGGTGAGCAGTTCTTC. V and J are TRBV7-8 and TRBJ2-1; D is ambiguous. Between the trimmed V and J ends, which lost 1 base and 9 bases, there was a span of 10 bases. Germline V gives CDR1 SGHVS, CDR2 FQNEAQ. This CDR3 is built from 13 residues.

The chain joins TRBV5-1 to TRBJ2-7; no reliable D call. The germline V gene encodes CDR1 SGHRS and CDR2 YFSETQ. The CDR3 extends over 14 amino acids. With 0 bases removed from V and 5 bases from J, the gap between germline ends came to 12 bases. The CDR3 protein is CASSLDPLTDEQYF. The CDR3, as DNA: TGCGCCAGCAGCTTGGATCCCTTGACCGACGAGCAGTACTTC.

This rearrangement joins TRBV5-1 to TRBJ2-2; tentatively, D is TRBD1 or TRBD2 (5 bases each). Trimming stripped 4 bases from V and 5 bases from J, with 15 bases between. The CDR3 extends over 15 amino acids. Per germline, CDR1 SGHRS and CDR2 YFSETQ. CDR3 DNA sequence: TGCGCCAGCAGCCCCGGGACCCCGGGGACCGGGGAGCTGTTTTTT. It encodes CASSPGTPGTGELFF.

The rearrangement joins TRBV7-2 to TRBJ2-7, with 11 bases aligning to TRBD2. V lost 5 bases, J lost 5 bases, and 8 bases stayed unmatched. The germline V gene has CDR1 SGHTA and CDR2 FQGNSA. The CDR3 has 15 residues. CDR3 region: CASSRTSGRVDEQYF. CDR3 in DNA: TGTGCCAGCAGCCGAACTAGCGGGAGAGTCGACGAGCAGTACTTC.

Points on this clone: The identical CDR3 is also encoded by other nucleotide sequences in the sample. The rearrangement links TRBV28 to TRBJ2-5; D might be TRBD1 or TRBD2, each matching 5 bases. V lost 7 bases to trimming and J lost 3 bases, with 12 bases between them. The V gene's germline CDR1 is MDHEN and CDR2 SYDVKM. The CDR3 is 13 residues long. The CDR3 is CASNPGREETQYF. The DNA for the CDR3 is TGTGCCAGCAACCCAGGGAGAGAAGAGACCCAGTACTTC.

This sequence joins TRBV7-2 and TRBJ1-2; TRBD1 agrees at 8 bases. Germline trimming cut 4 bases from V and 8 bases from J; bases unmatched to any gene: 9. CDR1 is SGHTA and CDR2 is FQGNSA in the germline V gene. This CDR3 spans 14 amino acids. CDR3 sequence: CASSYLQGAGGYTF. CDR3 bases: TGTGCCAGCAGCTACCTCCAGGGGGCAGGGGGCTACACCTTC.